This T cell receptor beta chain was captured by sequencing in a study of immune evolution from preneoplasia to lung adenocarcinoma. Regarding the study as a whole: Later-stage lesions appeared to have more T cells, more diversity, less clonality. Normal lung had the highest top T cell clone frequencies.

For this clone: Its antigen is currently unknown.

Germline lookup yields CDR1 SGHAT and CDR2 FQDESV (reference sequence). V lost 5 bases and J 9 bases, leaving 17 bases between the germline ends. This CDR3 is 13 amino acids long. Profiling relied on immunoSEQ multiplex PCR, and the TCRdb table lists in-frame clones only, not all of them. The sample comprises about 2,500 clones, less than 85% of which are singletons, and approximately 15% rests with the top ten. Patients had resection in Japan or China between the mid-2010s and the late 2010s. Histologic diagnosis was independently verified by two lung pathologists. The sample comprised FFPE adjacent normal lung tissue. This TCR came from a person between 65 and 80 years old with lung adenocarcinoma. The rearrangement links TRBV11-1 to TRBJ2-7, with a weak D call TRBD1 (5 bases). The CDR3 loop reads CASSTGHTLGQYF. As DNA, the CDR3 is TGTGCCAGCAGCACAGGACATACCTTAGGGCAGTACTTC.